These 10 T cell receptor beta chains were all obtained from the same sample, sequenced in a study of blood T cell repertoires in COVID-19. The protocol was immunoSEQ multiplex PCR, while the TCRdb copy is restricted to in-frame clones and leaves out a portion. The table lists 65,000 to 95,000 clones, around 78% of them singletons. Sequenced input: peripheral blood. The receptors derive from a human donor in a cohort sampled during active COVID-19.

This chain connects TRBV5-6 to TRBJ2-7; perhaps TRBD2 as D (6 bases). The CDR3 sequence is 13 residues long. V lost 3 bases and J lost 4, with 11 bases in between. Germline V gene lookup returns CDR1 SGHDT and CDR2 YYEEEE. The CDR3 region has the DNA TGTGCCAGCAGCTGGGGGACTGAATACGAGCAGTACGTC. Residues: CASSWGTEYEQYV.

V is TRBV5-1 and J is TRBJ2-7; 9 bases match TRBD1. Germline-derived CDR1 and CDR2 are SGHRS and YFSETQ. CDR3 length: 16 residues. V was pared by 3 bases and J by 1 base, with 8 bases of the junction left unmatched. CDR3 bases: TGCGCCAGCAGCTCTCACCGGGACAGGGAATCCTACGAGCAGTACTTC. It translates to CASSSHRDRESYEQYF.

The chain combines TRBV6-2 or TRBV6-3 with TRBJ2-7, with 8 bases aligning to TRBD1. J gave up 5 bases and V 0 bases, and 6 bases lay outside the gene matches. Germline CDR1 reads MNHEY; CDR2 reads SVGEGT. This CDR3 is 15 amino acids long. CDR3 in amino acids: CASSYSRQGIHEQYF. CDR3 DNA: TGTGCCAGCAGTTACTCAAGACAGGGGATCCACGAGCAGTACTTC.

The chain carries TRBV6-5 and TRBJ2-3; weak D call: TRBD2 (5 bases). Trimming removed 2 bases from V and 2 bases from J, with 8 bases in between. Germline lookup yields CDR1 MNHEY and CDR2 SVGAGI. The CDR3 length is 14 residues. Here the CDR3 reads CASSYERPTDTQYF. CDR3 coding DNA: TGTGCCAGCAGTTACGAGCGGCCCACAGATACGCAGTATTTT.

This sequence joins TRBV9 and TRBJ2-7; D possibly corresponds to TRBD2 (6 bases). Germline lookup yields CDR1 SGDLS and CDR2 YYNGEE. V was trimmed by 3 bases and J by 4 bases, leaving 14 bases between them. This CDR3 region has 14 residues. The CDR3 region is CASSAGTGGYEQYF. CDR3 coding DNA: TGTGCCAGCAGCGCGGGAACCGGGGGTTACGAGCAGTACTTC.

The V and J genes are TRBV6-1 and TRBJ2-7; TRBD1 agrees at 10 bases. Germline values: CDR1 MNHNS, CDR2 SASEGT. Unmatched junction bases numbered 0, after V lost 1 base and J lost 0 bases. The CDR3 has 15 residues. This chain's CDR3 is CASSEGTGGSYEQYF. The CDR3 nucleotides read TGTGCCAGCAGTGAAGGGACAGGGGGCTCCTACGAGCAGTACTTC.

The V gene is TRBV19, the J gene TRBJ1-1; D remains unclear. The V gene lost 3 bases and the J gene lost 3 bases, with 14 bases spanning the gap. The germline V gene has CDR1 LNHDA and CDR2 SQIVND (reference sequence). The CDR3 loop spans 15 amino acids. This CDR3 reads CASSIGALIHTEAFF. In DNA form, the CDR3 reads TGTGCCAGTAGTATCGGAGCGTTGATCCACACTGAAGCTTTCTTT.

V and J are TRBV5-1 and TRBJ1-4; D unresolved. V dropped 0 bases and J dropped 1 base, with 16 bases sitting between them. CDR1 and CDR2 from the germline V gene are SGHRS and YFSETQ. The length of the CDR3 is 18 residues. In DNA form, the CDR3 reads TGCGCCAGCAGCTTGGCCGTTGAGGGCATGGTAACTAATGAAAAACTGTTTTTT. Its translation: CASSLAVEGMVTNEKLFF.

This clone has a handful of counts. CDR3 DNA: TGTGCCATCAGTGATGAGGGGACGGAGGGTTTGGCTTTCTTT. Its translation: CAISDEGTEGLAFF. The rearrangement uses TRBV10-3 and TRBJ1-1; possible D gene TRBD1, 5 bases. CDR3 length: 14 residues. Germline V gene lookup returns CDR1 ENHRY and CDR2 SYGVKD. V was clipped by 3 bases and J by 11 bases, with 19 bases between them.

V gene TRBV21-1 combines with J gene TRBJ2-2; TRBD2 is taken as the D call from the table, unchecked against the DNA. TRBV21-1 is tagged as a pseudogene. This CDR3 comprises 16 residues. CDR3 sequence (DNA): TGTGCCAGCAGCAAACAAGCGGGTTGGAACACCGGGGAGCTGTTTTTT. Amino acids: CASSKQAGWNTGELFF.